Listed below are T cell receptor beta chains from one sample, sequenced in a study of blood T cell repertoires in COVID-19. The repertoire was sequenced with immunoSEQ multiplex PCR; TCRdb's copy has only in-frame clones and lacks some. The sample lists roughly 400,000 clones; about 90% were seen once. The sample consisted of PBMCs or T cells enriched from blood (not recorded which). These receptors all stem from a woman between 25 and 40 years old who had recovered from COVID-19. The CDR3 runs from the conserved cysteine through the conserved F or W. The D gene is left open where the match is weak. Expanded clones get a size class; other rows say once, few or many, or leave the size out.

TRBV7-9	-	TRBJ2-3	-	TGTGCCAGCAGCCCCCGGACACTTACAGATACGCAGTATTTT	CASSPRTLTDTQYF
TRBV5-6	once	TRBJ2-3	TRBD1	TGTGCCAGCAGCTCACCGGGACAGGGCACAGATACGCAGTATTTT	CASSSPGQGTDTQYF
TRBV6-5	-	TRBJ2-2	TRBD2	TGTGCCAGCACTACCGGGACTATACAGACCGGGGAGCTGTTTTTT	CASTTGTIQTGELFF
TRBV30	-	TRBJ1-5	-	TGTGCCTGGAGTCCCGGGGGCAATCAGCCCCAGCATTTT	CAWSPGGNQPQHF
TRBV19	-	TRBJ1-3	-	TGTGCCAGTAGTCGAGACAGAGGAAGCACCATATATTTT	CASSRDRGSTIYF
TRBV3-1/TRBV3-2	-	TRBJ1-3	TRBD1	TGTGCCAGCAGCCAATTGGGACAGGGAGAGGGAAACACCATATATTTT	CASSQLGQGEGNTIYF
TRBV30	-	TRBJ2-7	-	TGTGCCTGGAGTCCTAGGGGGGGCGAGCAGTACTTC	CAWSPRGGEQYF
TRBV5-1	-	TRBJ2-7	TRBD1	TGCGCCAGCAGCTCGAAAACGACAGGGGCCTACGAGCAGTACTTC	CASSSKTTGAYEQYF
TRBV11-2	-	TRBJ2-2	-	TGTGCCAGCAGCTTAGATCGGGGCACCGGGGAGCTGTTTTTT	CASSLDRGTGELFF
TRBV11-2	-	TRBJ1-3	TRBD1	TGTGCCAGCAGCTTAAGGGGACAGGGGGCGAAGACCATATATTTT	CASSLRGQGAKTIYF
TRBV3-1/TRBV3-2	few	TRBJ2-2	-	TGTGCCAGCAGCCAAGACGCCGGGGAGCTGTTTTTT	CASSQDAGELFF
TRBV4-1	many	TRBJ1-2	TRBD1	TGCGCCAGCAGCCAAGATGGGGCAGGGGGCGGTTTCTATGGCTACACCTTC	CASSQDGAGGGFYGYTF
TRBV12-3/TRBV12-4	few	TRBJ2-7	-	TGTGCCAGCAGTTTTAAAATCTACGAGCAGTACTTC	CASSFKIYEQYF
TRBV6-5	-	TRBJ1-3	TRBD1	TGTGCCAGCCGACAGGGATTAATAAAATTGGACACCATATATTTT	CASRQGLIKLDTIYF
TRBV11-2	-	TRBJ2-5	TRBD2	TGTGCCAGCAGCCAGGCGGCGGGAGGTGGAGAGACCCAGTACTTC	CASSQAAGGGETQYF
TRBV27	-	TRBJ2-7	-	TGTGCCAGCAGCCCGGGACTGTACGAGCAGTACTTC	CASSPGLYEQYF
TRBV7-3	-	TRBJ2-5	TRBD2	TGTGCCAGCAGCAGAAGCGGGGGACAAGAGACCCAGTACTTC	CASSRSGGQETQYF
TRBV27	-	TRBJ2-1	TRBD1	TGTGCCAGCGTAGACAGGGTCGGGTTTGCGAGTGAGCAGTTCTTC	CASVDRVGFASEQFF
TRBV3-1/TRBV3-2	-	TRBJ1-1	-	TGTGCCAGCAGCCCGCGCCCCCTTAACACTGAAGCTTTCTTT	CASSPRPLNTEAFF
TRBV12-3/TRBV12-4	-	TRBJ1-5	-	TGTGCCAGCAGCCGTTATCGTCAGCCCCAGCATTTT	CASSRYRQPQHF
TRBV27	-	TRBJ1-1	-	TGTGCCAGCAGTTTACATAGTTACACTGAAGCTTTCTTT	CASSLHSYTEAFF
TRBV18	-	TRBJ1-6	-	TGTGCCAGCTCACCTCCAAATTCACCCCTCCACTTT	CASSPPNSPLHF
TRBV6-4	-	TRBJ1-6	-	TGTGTTAAGCGTGAATCACCCCTCCACTTT	CVKRESPLHF
TRBV28	once	TRBJ1-2	-	TGTGCCAGCAGTTACCCAGGGTCCGATATTTTCTATGGCTACACCTTC	CASSYPGSDIFYGYTF
TRBV4-1	-	TRBJ2-5	-	TGCGCCAGCAGCCAAGGCAAGCCACTAGAAACCCAGTACTTC	CASSQGKPLETQYF
TRBV4-3	-	TRBJ2-3	TRBD2	TGCGCCAGCAGCCAAGACGCGGGGGAGCGCACAGATACGCAGTATTTT	CASSQDAGERTDTQYF
TRBV6-5	-	TRBJ2-7	TRBD1	TGTGCCAGCACGAGGGGGCAAGGAAGAAACGAGCAGTACTTC	CASTRGQGRNEQYF
TRBV19	-	TRBJ1-5	TRBD1	TGTGCCAGTAGTGGGACAGCCGACAATCAGCCCCAGCATTTT	CASSGTADNQPQHF
TRBV9	-	TRBJ2-7	TRBD2	TGTGCCAGCAGCGTGGGGACTACCCCGCAGTACTTC	CASSVGTTPQYF
TRBV6-1	few	TRBJ1-6	-	TGTGCCAGTCTATACTATTTCAATTCACCCCTCCACTTT	CASLYYFNSPLHF
TRBV2	-	TRBJ2-7	-	TGTGCCAGCAGTGATGGAGCGTTCTACTACGAGCAGTACTTC	CASSDGAFYYEQYF
TRBV3-1/TRBV3-2	-	TRBJ1-2	TRBD1	TGTGCCAGCAGGAACCAGGGGGCCGACTATGGCTACACCTTC	CASRNQGADYGYTF
TRBV5-1	-	TRBJ2-1	TRBD2	TGCGCCAGCAGCTTGGGACTAGCGGTTACGAGCTCCTACAATGAGCAGTTCTTC	CASSLGLAVTSSYNEQFF
TRBV7-6	-	TRBJ2-3	TRBD2	TGTGCCAGCAGCTTAGGGGCTAGCGGGGTTAGCACAGATACGCAGTATTTT	CASSLGASGVSTDTQYF
TRBV2	-	TRBJ1-2	TRBD1	TGTGCCAGCAGCGAAAGTCGCTCAGGGACAGGGCCTTACTATGGCTACACCTTC	CASSESRSGTGPYYGYTF
TRBV13	-	TRBJ2-3	-	TGTGCCAGCAGTAAACCCCTAGCCCGGTTTACAGATACGCAGTATTTT	CASSKPLARFTDTQYF
TRBV30	-	TRBJ1-3	-	TGTGCCTGGACGGCGGGGCTCGGAAACACCATATATTTT	CAWTAGLGNTIYF
TRBV7-2	once	TRBJ2-3	-	TGTGCCAGCAGCTCCTACAGGGATTTT	CASSSYRDF
TRBV6-5	-	TRBJ1-5	-	TGTGCCAGCAGTTACTCGGGCAGTCGCAATCAGCCCCAGCATTTT	CASSYSGSRNQPQHF
TRBV30	-	TRBJ1-6	TRBD1	TGTGCCTGGAGCCTGGGACAGTCATTCCACTTT	CAWSLGQSFHF
TRBV7-2	-	TRBJ2-2	TRBD2	TGTGCCAGCAGCATAACCGGGACTAGCAACACCGGGGAGCTGTTTTTT	CASSITGTSNTGELFF
TRBV27	many	TRBJ1-5	-	TGTGCCAGCAACCCCCGGGCAGGGAGCAATCAGCCCCAGCATTTT	CASNPRAGSNQPQHF
TRBV6-5	-	TRBJ2-7	TRBD2	TGTGCCAGCAGGCCCCTAGCGGGCGGCCCCTACGAGCAGTACTTC	CASRPLAGGPYEQYF
TRBV7-3	-	TRBJ2-2	-	TGTGCCAGCAGCTTATCACTAGCTGGCGGGGAGCTGTTTTTT	CASSLSLAGGELFF
TRBV9	-	TRBJ2-1	-	TGTGCCAGCAGCGTAGAAGGGGGGGCGTACAATGAGCAGTTCTTC	CASSVEGGAYNEQFF
TRBV15	-	TRBJ1-4	TRBD1	TGTGCCACCAGCAGAGCCCAGACAGGGGGAGGTGAAAAACTGTTTTTT	CATSRAQTGGGEKLFF
TRBV29-1	-	TRBJ2-2	-	TGCAGCGTTGGCGGGGGCCTTGGCGGGGAGCTGTTTTTT	CSVGGGLGGELFF
TRBV5-4	-	TRBJ2-2	TRBD1	TGTGCCAGCAGCGACACCGGGACAGTCACCGGGGAGCTGTTTTTT	CASSDTGTVTGELFF
TRBV27	-	TRBJ1-1	-	TGTGCCAGCAGTTTAGGGAAGGCTGGGGGCTGGGACACTGAAGCTTTCTTT	CASSLGKAGGWDTEAFF
TRBV15	-	TRBJ2-1	TRBD2	TGTGCCACCAGCAGAGATCTTAGGGGACTAGCGTATGAGCAGTTCTTC	CATSRDLRGLAYEQFF
TRBV6-1	-	TRBJ1-2	-	TGTGCCAGCAGTGAAGTGGGCGGGCGAGCTGATGGCTACACCTTC	CASSEVGGRADGYTF
TRBV5-5	-	TRBJ1-2	-	TGTGCCAGCAGCTTGACAGATATATACTCTAACTATGGCTACACCTTC	CASSLTDIYSNYGYTF
TRBV4-3	few	TRBJ2-3	-	TGCGCCAGCAGCCAAGGACAGATCACAGATACGCAGTATTTT	CASSQGQITDTQYF
TRBV7-2	-	TRBJ2-1	TRBD2	TGTGCCAGCAGCTTTCAGCGGGAGGTCAATGAGCAGTTCTTC	CASSFQREVNEQFF
TRBV7-3	-	TRBJ2-1	TRBD2	TGTGCCAGCAGCCCAAAGGGGATTAGCGGGAGATCGGCTTACAATGAGCAGTTCTTC	CASSPKGISGRSAYNEQFF
TRBV19	many	TRBJ1-2	-	TGTGCCAGTCATGGGCCTCCCAGGTACGACTACACCTTC	CASHGPPRYDYTF
TRBV3-1/TRBV3-2	-	TRBJ1-6	-	TGTGCCAGCAGCCACCAGGGTGGCAATTCACCCCTCCACTTT	CASSHQGGNSPLHF